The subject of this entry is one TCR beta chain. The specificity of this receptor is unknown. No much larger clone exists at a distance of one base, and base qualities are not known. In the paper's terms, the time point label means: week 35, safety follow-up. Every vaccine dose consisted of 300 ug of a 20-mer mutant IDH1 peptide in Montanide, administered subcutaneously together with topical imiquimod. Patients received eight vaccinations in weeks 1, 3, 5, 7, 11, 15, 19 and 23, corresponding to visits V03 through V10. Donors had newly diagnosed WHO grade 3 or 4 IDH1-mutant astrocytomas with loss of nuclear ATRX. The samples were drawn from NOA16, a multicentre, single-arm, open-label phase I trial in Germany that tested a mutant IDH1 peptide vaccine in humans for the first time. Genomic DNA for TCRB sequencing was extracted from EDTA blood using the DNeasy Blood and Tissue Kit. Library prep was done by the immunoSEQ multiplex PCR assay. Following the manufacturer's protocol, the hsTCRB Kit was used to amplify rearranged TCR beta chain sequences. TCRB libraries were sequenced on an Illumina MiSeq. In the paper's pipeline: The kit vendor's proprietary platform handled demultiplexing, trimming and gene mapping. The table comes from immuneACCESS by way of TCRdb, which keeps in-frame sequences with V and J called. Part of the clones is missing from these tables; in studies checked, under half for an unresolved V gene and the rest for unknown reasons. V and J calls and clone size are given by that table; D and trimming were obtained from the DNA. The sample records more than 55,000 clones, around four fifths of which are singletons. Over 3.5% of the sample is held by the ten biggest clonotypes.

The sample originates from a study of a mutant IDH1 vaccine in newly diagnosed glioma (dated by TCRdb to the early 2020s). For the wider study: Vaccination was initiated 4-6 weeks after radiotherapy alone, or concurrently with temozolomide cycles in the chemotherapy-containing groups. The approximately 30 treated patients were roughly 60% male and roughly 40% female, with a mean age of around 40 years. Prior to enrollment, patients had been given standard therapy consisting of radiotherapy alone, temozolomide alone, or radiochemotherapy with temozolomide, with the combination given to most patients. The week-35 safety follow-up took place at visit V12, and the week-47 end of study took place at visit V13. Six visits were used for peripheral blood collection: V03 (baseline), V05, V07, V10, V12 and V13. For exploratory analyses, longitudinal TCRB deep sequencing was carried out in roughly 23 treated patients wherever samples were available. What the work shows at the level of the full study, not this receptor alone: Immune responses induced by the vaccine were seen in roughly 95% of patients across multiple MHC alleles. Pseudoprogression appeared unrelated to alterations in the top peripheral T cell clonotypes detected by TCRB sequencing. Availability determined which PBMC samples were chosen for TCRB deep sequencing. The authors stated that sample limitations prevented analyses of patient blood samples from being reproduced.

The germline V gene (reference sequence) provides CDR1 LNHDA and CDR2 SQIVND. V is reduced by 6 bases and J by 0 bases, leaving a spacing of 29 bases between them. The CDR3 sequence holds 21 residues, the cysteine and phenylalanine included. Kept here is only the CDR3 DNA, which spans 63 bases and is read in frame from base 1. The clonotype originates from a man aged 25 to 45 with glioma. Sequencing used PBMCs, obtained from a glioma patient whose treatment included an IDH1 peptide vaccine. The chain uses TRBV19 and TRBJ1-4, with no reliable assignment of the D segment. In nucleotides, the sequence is TGTGCCAGTAGCCTTGGGATCGGGCGGAAAAACTCACAAGCAACTAATGAAAAACTGTTTTTT. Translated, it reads CASSLGIGRKNSQATNEKLFF.